This T cell receptor (beta chain) was identified during a study of blood T cell repertoires in COVID-19. Methods used by the authors: Estimated nucleated cell counts came from reference gene primer amplification. The protocol was immunoSEQ multiplex PCR, while the TCRdb copy is restricted to in-frame clones and leaves out a portion. The V and J calls and clone size were taken over from that table, and D and trimming were inferred from the DNA. The sample has 450,000 or so clones, about nine tenths seen once. The germline CDR1 and CDR2 sequences are SQVTM and ANQGSEA. The CDR3 is made up of 14 amino acids. V was pared by 7 bases and J by 0 bases, with 15 bases between.

This chain connects TRBV29-1 to TRBJ1-1; tentative D call: TRBD1 (5 bases). This TCR was recovered from a man aged 18 to 30 who had recovered from COVID-19. The sample consisted of PBMCs or T cells enriched from blood (not recorded which). Written as DNA, the CDR3 is TGCAGCGGCGGGACTCTCCCGATGAACACTGAAGCTTTCTTT. It yields the protein CSGGTLPMNTEAFF.